This entry describes one T cell receptor beta chain. The CDR3 consists of 16 residues. Germline values: CDR1 SGHTA, CDR2 FQGNSA. Unmatched junction bases numbered 6, after V lost 2 bases and J lost 2 bases. These data belong to a study of blood T cell repertoires in COVID-19. About the study: Researchers got acute and convalescent COVID-19 samples from the United States, Italy and Spain. In each case, the material was cDNA or gDNA derived from T cells, B-cell-depleted T cells, or PBMCs.

In the original workflow: Estimation of nucleated cell counts relied on the amplification of reference gene primers. The assay was immunoSEQ multiplex PCR, and TCRdb's table has in-frame clones only and misses some. The V and J calls and the clone size are those of that table, but D and trimming were determined from the DNA. Here the sample spans roughly 79,000 clones, 70% to 90% being singletons. The receptor comes from a man aged 45-65 years with active COVID-19. J is TRBJ2-5 and V is TRBV7-2; 9 nucleotides agree with TRBD1. The source material was peripheral blood. The CDR3 DNA is TGTGCCAGCAGCTTACTAGCCGGGACAGGGCAAGAGACCCAGTACTTC. Translating it yields CASSLLAGTGQETQYF.